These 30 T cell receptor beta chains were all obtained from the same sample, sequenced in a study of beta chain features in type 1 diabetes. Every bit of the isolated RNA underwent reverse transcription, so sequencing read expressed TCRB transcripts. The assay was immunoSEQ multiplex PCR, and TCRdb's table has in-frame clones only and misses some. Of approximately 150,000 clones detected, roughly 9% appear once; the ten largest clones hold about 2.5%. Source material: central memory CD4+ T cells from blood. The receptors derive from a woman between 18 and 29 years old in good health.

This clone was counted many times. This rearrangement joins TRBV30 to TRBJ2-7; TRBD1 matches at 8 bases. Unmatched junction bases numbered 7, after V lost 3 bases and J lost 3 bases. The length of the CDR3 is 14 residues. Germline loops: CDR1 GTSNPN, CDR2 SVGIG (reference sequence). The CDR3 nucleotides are TGTGCCTGGAGGGCCTCAGGACAGGGCTACGAGCAGTACTTC. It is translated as CAWRASGQGYEQYF.

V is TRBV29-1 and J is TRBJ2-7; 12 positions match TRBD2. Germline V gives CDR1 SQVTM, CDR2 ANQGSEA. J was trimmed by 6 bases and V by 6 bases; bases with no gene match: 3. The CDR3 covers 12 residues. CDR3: CSVGLAGFEQYF. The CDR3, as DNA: TGCAGCGTCGGACTAGCGGGATTCGAGCAGTACTTC.

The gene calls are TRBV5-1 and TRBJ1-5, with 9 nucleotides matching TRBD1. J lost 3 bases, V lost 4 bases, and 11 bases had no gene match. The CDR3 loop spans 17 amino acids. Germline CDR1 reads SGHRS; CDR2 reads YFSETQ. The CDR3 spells CASSPGDRASVNQPQHF. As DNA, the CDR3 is TGCGCCAGCAGCCCGGGGGACAGGGCGTCTGTCAATCAGCCCCAGCATTTT. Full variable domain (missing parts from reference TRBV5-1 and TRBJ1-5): KAGVTQTPRYLIKTRGQQVTLSCSPISGHRSVSWYQQTPGQGLQFLFEYFSETQRNKGNFPGRFSGRQFSNSRSEMNVSTLELGDSALYLCASSPGDRASVNQPQHFGDGTRLSIL.

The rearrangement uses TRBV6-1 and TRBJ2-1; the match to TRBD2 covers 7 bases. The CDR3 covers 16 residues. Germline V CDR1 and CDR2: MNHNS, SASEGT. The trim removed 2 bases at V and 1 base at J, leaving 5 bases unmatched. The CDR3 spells CASSEYGGGSYNEQFF. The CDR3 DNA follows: TGTGCCAGCAGTGAATATGGGGGAGGGTCCTACAATGAGCAGTTCTTC.

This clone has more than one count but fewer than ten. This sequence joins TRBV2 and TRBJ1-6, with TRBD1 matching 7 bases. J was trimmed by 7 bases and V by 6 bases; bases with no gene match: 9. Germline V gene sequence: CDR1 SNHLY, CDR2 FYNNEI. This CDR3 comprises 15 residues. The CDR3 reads CASSATGVINSPLHF. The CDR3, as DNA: TGTGCCAGCAGCGCTACAGGGGTGATCAATTCACCCCTCCACTTT.

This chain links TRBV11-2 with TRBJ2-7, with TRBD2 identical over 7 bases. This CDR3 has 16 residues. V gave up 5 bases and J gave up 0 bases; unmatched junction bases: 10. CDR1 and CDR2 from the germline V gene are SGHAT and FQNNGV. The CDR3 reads CASSTYSGSSSYEQYF. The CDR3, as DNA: TGTGCCAGCAGCACCTATAGCGGGTCGAGCTCCTACGAGCAGTACTTC.

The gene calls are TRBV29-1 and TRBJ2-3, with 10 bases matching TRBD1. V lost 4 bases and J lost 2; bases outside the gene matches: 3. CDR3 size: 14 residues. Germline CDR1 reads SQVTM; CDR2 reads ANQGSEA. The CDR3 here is CSVGGTGATDTQYF. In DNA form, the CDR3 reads TGCAGCGTTGGGGGGACAGGGGCCACAGATACGCAGTATTTT.

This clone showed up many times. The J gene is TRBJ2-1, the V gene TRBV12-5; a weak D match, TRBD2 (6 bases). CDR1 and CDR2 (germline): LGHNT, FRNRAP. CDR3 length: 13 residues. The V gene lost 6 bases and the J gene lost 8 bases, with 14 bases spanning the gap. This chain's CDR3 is CASGQRWGDEQFF. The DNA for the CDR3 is TGTGCTAGTGGGCAAAGGTGGGGGGATGAGCAGTTCTTC.

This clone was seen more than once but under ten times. The CDR3: CASSRDRVYEQYF. CDR3 coding DNA: TGTGCCAGCAGCCGCGACAGGGTCTACGAGCAGTACTTC. The chain joins TRBV9 to TRBJ2-7, with TRBD1 identical over 7 bases. Germline V gene sequence: CDR1 SGDLS, CDR2 YYNGEE. The CDR3 runs 13 residues. Trimming cost V 4 bases and J 3 bases; bases outside gene matches: 4.

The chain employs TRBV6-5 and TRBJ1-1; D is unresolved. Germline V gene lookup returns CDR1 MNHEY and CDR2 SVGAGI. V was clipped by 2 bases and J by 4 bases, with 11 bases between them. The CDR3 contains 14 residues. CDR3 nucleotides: TGTGCCAGCAGTTACAAGAGCGGGGTCACTGAAGCTTTCTTT. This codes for CASSYKSGVTEAFF.

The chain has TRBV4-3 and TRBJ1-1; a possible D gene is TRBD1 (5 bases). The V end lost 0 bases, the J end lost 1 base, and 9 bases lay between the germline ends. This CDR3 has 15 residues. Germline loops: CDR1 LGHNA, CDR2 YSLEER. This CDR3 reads CASSQEVGANTEAFF. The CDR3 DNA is TGCGCCAGCAGCCAAGAGGTAGGGGCGAACACTGAAGCTTTCTTT.

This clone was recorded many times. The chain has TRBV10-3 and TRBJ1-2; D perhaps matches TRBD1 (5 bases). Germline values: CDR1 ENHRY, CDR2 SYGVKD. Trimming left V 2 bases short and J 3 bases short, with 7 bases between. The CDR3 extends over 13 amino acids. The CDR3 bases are TGTGCCATCAGTGAGGGCAGGGACTATGGCTACACCTTC. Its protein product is CAISEGRDYGYTF.

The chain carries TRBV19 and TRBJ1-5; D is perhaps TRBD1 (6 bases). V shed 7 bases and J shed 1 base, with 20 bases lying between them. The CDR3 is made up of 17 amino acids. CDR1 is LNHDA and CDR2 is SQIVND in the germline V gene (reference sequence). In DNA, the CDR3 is TGTGCCAGTACGGGTCAGGGGAATTACGGGAGCAATCAGCCCCAGCATTTT. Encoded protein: CASTGQGNYGSNQPQHF.

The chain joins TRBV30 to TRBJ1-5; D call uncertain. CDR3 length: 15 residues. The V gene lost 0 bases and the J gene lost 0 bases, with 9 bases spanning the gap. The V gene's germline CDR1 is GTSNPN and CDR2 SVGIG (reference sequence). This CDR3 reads CAWSVKRVSNQPQHF. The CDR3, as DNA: TGTGCCTGGAGTGTAAAACGGGTTAGCAATCAGCCCCAGCATTTT.

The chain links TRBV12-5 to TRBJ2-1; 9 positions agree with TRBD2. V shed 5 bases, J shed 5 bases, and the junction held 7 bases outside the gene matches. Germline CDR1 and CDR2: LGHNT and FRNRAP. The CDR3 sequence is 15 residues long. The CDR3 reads CASGLRTSDHNEQFF. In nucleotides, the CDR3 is TGTGCTAGTGGTCTCCGGACTAGCGATCACAATGAGCAGTTCTTC. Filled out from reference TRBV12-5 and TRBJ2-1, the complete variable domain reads DARVTQTPRHKVTEMGQEVTMRCQPILGHNTVFWYRQTMMQGLELLAYFRNRAPLDDSGMPKDRFSAEMPDATLATLKIQPSEPRDSAVYFCASGLRTSDHNEQFFGPGTRLTVL.

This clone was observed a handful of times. The CDR3 is CASRFLAGDTGELFF. The CDR3 DNA sequence: TGTGCCAGCAGATTTCTAGCGGGGGACACCGGGGAGCTGTTTTTT. The chain carries TRBV7-8 and TRBJ2-2; 10 nucleotides align to TRBD2. Trimming at V came to 6 bases and at J to 3 bases, leaving 4 bases not matched to a gene. The length of the CDR3 is 15 residues. Germline V gene data show CDR1 as SGHVS and CDR2 as FQNEAQ.

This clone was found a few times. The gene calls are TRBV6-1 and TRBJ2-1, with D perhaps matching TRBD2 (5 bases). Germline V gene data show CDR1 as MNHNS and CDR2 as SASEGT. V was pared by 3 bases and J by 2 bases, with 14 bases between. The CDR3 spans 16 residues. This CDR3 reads CASSETSTGTYNEQFF. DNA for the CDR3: TGTGCCAGCAGTGAGACTTCGACGGGGACCTACAATGAGCAGTTCTTC.

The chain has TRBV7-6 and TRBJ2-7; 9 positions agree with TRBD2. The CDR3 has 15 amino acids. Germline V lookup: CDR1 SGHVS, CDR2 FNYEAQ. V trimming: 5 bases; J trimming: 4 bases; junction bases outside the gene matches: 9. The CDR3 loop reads CASSPTGTSSYEQYF. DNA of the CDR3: TGTGCCAGCAGCCCTACCGGGACTAGCAGTTACGAGCAGTACTTC.

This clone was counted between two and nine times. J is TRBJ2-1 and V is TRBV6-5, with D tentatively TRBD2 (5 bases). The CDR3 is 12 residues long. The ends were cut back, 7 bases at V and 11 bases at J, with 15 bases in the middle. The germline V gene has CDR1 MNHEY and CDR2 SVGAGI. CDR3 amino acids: CASISEGRKQFF. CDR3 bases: TGTGCCAGCATTTCAGAGGGCAGAAAGCAGTTCTTC.

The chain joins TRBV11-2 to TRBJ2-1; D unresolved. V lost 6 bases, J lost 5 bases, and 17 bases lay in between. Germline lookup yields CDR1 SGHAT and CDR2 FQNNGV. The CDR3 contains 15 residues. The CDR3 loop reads CASSSPARAHNEQFF. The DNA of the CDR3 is TGTGCCAGCAGTTCGCCGGCTAGAGCCCACAATGAGCAGTTCTTC. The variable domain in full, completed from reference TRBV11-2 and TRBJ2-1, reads EAGVAQSPRYKIIEKRQSVAFWCNPISGHATLYWYQQILGQGPKLLIQFQNNGVVDDSQLPKDRFSAERLKGVDSTLKIQPAKLEDSAVYLCASSSPARAHNEQFFGPGTRLTVL.

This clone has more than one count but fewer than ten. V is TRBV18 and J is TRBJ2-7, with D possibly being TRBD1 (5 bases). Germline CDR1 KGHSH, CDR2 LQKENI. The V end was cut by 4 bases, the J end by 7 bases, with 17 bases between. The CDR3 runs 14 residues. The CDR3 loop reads CASSQNDGQGEQYF. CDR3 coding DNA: TGTGCCAGCTCACAAAACGACGGGCAGGGTGAGCAGTACTTC.

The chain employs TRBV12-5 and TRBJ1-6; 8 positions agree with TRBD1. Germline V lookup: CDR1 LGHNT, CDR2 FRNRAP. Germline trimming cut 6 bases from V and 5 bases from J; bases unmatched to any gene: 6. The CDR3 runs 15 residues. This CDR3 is CASGPPDRDNSPLHF. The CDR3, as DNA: TGTGCTAGTGGACCCCCGGACAGGGATAATTCACCCCTCCACTTT.

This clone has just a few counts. CDR3 sequence: CASSSVLLRLNTEAFF. The CDR3 nucleotides read TGTGCCAGCAGTTCGGTATTACTTAGATTGAACACTGAAGCTTTCTTT. The chain uses TRBV11-2 and TRBJ1-1; no definite D call. Germline CDR1 reads SGHAT; CDR2 reads FQNNGV. CDR3 size: 16 residues. V shed 6 bases and J shed 0 bases, with 17 bases lying between them.

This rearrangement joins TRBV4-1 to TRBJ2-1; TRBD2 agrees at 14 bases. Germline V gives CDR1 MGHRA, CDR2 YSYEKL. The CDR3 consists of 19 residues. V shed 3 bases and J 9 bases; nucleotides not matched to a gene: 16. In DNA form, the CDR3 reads TGCGCCAGCAGCCACGTTTTGGTGGGGACTAGCGGGAGAAAACCTGAGCAGTTCTTC. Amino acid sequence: CASSHVLVGTSGRKPEQFF.

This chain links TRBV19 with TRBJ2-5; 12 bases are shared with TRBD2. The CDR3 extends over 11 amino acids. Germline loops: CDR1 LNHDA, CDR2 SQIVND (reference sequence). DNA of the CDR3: TGTCTGGGGACTAGCGGGGAGACCCAGTACTTC. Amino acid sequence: CLGTSGETQYF.

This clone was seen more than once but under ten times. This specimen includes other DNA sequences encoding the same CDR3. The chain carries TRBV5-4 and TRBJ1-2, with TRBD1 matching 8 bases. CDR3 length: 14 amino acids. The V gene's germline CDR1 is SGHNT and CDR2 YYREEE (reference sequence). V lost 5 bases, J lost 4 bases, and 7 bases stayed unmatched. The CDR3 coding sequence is TGTGCCAGCAGTTCTGGACAGGGAAGCTATGGCTACACCTTC. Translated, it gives CASSSGQGSYGYTF. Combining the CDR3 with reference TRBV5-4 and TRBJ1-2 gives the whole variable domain ETGVTQSPTHLIKTRGQQVTLRCSSQSGHNTVSWYQQALGQGPQFIFQYYREEENGRGNFPPRFSGLQFPNYSSELNVNALELDDSALYLCASSSGQGSYGYTFGSGTRLTVV.

The CDR3 DNA sequence: TGTGCCAGCAGCTTACTCGATGGCTACACCTTC. The encoded protein is CASSLLDGYTF. This chain uses TRBV7-2 with TRBJ1-2; D unclear. Germline CDR1 SGHTA, CDR2 FQGNSA. Between the trimmed V and J ends, which lost 2 bases and 6 bases, there was a span of 4 bases. CDR3 size: 11 residues.

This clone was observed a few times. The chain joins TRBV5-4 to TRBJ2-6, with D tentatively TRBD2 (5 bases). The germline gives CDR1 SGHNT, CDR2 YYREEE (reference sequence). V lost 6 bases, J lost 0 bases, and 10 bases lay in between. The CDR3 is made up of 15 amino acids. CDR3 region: CASTLGGSGANVLTF. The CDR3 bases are TGTGCCAGCACCCTAGGAGGCTCTGGGGCCAACGTCCTGACTTTC.

The CDR3, as DNA: TGCGCCAGCAGCGAAGTAGCCTACGAGCAGTACTTC. This sequence encodes CASSEVAYEQYF. The chain employs TRBV5-1 and TRBJ2-7; no firm D call. V was shortened by 4 bases and J by 2 bases, with 7 bases between the two germline ends. Germline V gene data show CDR1 as SGHRS and CDR2 as YFSETQ. CDR3 length equals 12 residues.

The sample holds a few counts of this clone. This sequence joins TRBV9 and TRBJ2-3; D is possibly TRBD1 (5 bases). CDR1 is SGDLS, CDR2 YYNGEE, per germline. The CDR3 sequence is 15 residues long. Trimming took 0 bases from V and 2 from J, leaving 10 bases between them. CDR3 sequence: CASSVAPGNTDTQYF. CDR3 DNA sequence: TGTGCCAGCAGCGTAGCTCCAGGGAACACAGATACGCAGTATTTT.